These T cell receptor beta chains were read from a single sample in a study of T-cell memory formation after mild COVID-19. TCRdb called the 5' RACE reads again in MiXCR, with one record for every CDR3 protein. Of almost 550,000 distinct CDR3 sequences listed, about a fifth were seen once; the top ten hold approximately 12%. The sample consisted of PBMCs or a T cell subset sorted from them (not recorded which). The receptors stem from an adult woman who had mild COVID-19 (a few samples of this study predate the infection). Cell type and time point are not known. The CDR3 runs from the conserved cysteine through the conserved F or W. A D gene is named only where the DNA matches it firmly. Clone size is not always given. Where it is, it says once, few, many or a class for expanded clones.

V: TRBV7-8; D: -; size: -; J: TRBJ2-2; DNA: TGTGCCAGCAGCGGTTACAGGACCGCGAACACCGGGGAGCTGTTTTTT; CDR3: CASSGYRTANTGELFF
V: TRBV5-1; D: -; size: -; J: TRBJ1-1; DNA: TGCGCCATTATTGCAAGGGACACTGAAGCTTTCTTT; CDR3: CAIIARDTEAFF
V: TRBV4-1; D: -; size: many; J: TRBJ2-7; DNA: TGCGCCAGCAGCCAAGAGGGGAACAGCGAGCAGTACTTC; CDR3: CASSQEGNSEQYF
V: TRBV24-1; D: -; size: -; J: TRBJ2-1; DNA: TGTGCCACCGCGTCGGGCCAGGGGTGGAACAATGAGCAGTTCTTC; CDR3: CATASGQGWNNEQFF
V: TRBV9; D: TRBD1; size: -; J: TRBJ2-5; DNA: TGTGCCAGCAGCGTCGGGACAGGGAGCCTGGTTGAGACCCAGTACTTC; CDR3: CASSVGTGSLVETQYF
V: TRBV5-1; D: TRBD1; size: -; J: TRBJ1-2; DNA: TGCGCCAGCAGCGCGGGACAGGGGAAGGGTGGCTACACCTTC; CDR3: CASSAGQGKGGYTF
V: TRBV20-1; D: -; size: -; J: TRBJ2-5; DNA: TGCAGTGCTATACAGGGAGAGACCCAGTACTTC; CDR3: CSAIQGETQYF
V: TRBV4-3; D: TRBD1; size: -; J: TRBJ1-4; DNA: TGCGCCAGCAGCCCCTCTGCCGGGACAGGGAGTGAAAAACTGTTTTTT; CDR3: CASSPSAGTGSEKLFF
V: TRBV7-9; D: TRBD1; size: few; J: TRBJ1-2; DNA: TGTGCCAGCAGCTCAGGGACAGGAATCTATGGCTACACCTTC; CDR3: CASSSGTGIYGYTF
V: TRBV7-2; D: -; size: -; J: TRBJ2-1; DNA: TGTGCCAGCAGCTTAGCCTGGGGTGAGCAGTTCTTC; CDR3: CASSLAWGEQFF
V: TRBV24-1; D: -; size: few; J: TRBJ2-2; DNA: TGTGCCACCAGTGATGTACAGGTCGCCGGGGAGCTGTTTTTT; CDR3: CATSDVQVAGELFF
V: TRBV7-8; D: -; size: few; J: TRBJ2-1; DNA: TGTGCCAGCAGCTTCGAGGGAGGCCGCTACAATGAGCAGTTCTTC; CDR3: CASSFEGGRYNEQFF
V: TRBV12-3/TRBV12-4; D: -; size: many; J: TRBJ2-5; DNA: TGTGCCAGCAGTTCGTCCGGTAATGGGGAGACCCAGTACTTC; CDR3: CASSSSGNGETQYF
V: TRBV20-1; D: TRBD2; size: -; J: TRBJ2-1; DNA: TGCAGTGCCTACCTCGGGACTAGTGGTAGGTGGTTCTTC; CDR3: CSAYLGTSGRWFF
V: TRBV15; D: -; size: few; J: TRBJ2-1; DNA: TGTGCCACCAGGAGTACACTAGCCGAGAATGAGCAGTTCTTC; CDR3: CATRSTLAENEQFF
V: TRBV7-2; D: TRBD1; size: -; J: TRBJ1-2; DNA: TGTGCCAGCAGCTACCAGGGGGGCGCGGGCTATGGCTACACCTTC; CDR3: CASSYQGGAGYGYTF
V: TRBV3-1; D: -; size: -; J: TRBJ1-1; DNA: TGTGCCAGCAGCCAAGATCAGGGGTCGGTCACTGAAGCTTTCTTT; CDR3: CASSQDQGSVTEAFF
V: TRBV5-1; D: -; size: -; J: TRBJ2-5; DNA: TGCGCCAGCTGGGGCGGGAACCAAGAGACCCAGTACTTC; CDR3: CASWGGNQETQYF
V: TRBV7-2; D: -; size: -; J: TRBJ1-6; DNA: TGTGCCAGCAGCTTAGCGGGACCGGAGTTTTCACCCCTCCACTTT; CDR3: CASSLAGPEFSPLHF
V: TRBV11-3; D: -; size: -; J: TRBJ2-7; DNA: TGTGCCAGCAGCTTAGATACGGGCAGGACCTACGAGCAGTACTTC; CDR3: CASSLDTGRTYEQYF
V: TRBV2; D: -; size: -; J: TRBJ2-1; DNA: TGTGCCAGCAGTGAATATATAACGAATGAGCAGTTCTTC; CDR3: CASSEYITNEQFF
V: TRBV11-3; D: -; size: few; J: TRBJ2-4; DNA: TGTGCCAGCAGCGGCGGATGGCGGGGAAACAAAAACATTCAGTACTTC; CDR3: CASSGGWRGNKNIQYF
V: TRBV10-2; D: -; size: -; J: TRBJ2-5; DNA: TGCGCCAGCAGTGAGGTAGCGGCATTGCAAGAGACCCAGTACTTC; CDR3: CASSEVAALQETQYF
V: TRBV4-1; D: -; size: -; J: TRBJ2-7; DNA: TGCGCCAGCAGCCAAGCTCCCCGCGGGGCTGGAAGCTCCTACGAGCAGTACTTC; CDR3: CASSQAPRGAGSSYEQYF
V: TRBV20-1; D: -; size: few; J: TRBJ1-5; DNA: TGCAGTGCTAACGTAGACCCAAATCAGCCCCAGCATTTT; CDR3: CSANVDPNQPQHF
V: TRBV24-1; D: -; size: -; J: TRBJ2-7; DNA: TGTGCCACCAGTGATTCCTTGGACGAGCAGTACTTC; CDR3: CATSDSLDEQYF
V: TRBV7-9; D: -; size: few; J: TRBJ1-5; DNA: TGTGCCAGCAGCTTAGATGGGGGTCACGTTGAGCCCCAGCATTTT; CDR3: CASSLDGGHVEPQHF
V: TRBV20-1; D: -; size: -; J: TRBJ2-1; DNA: TGCAGCCCCTGGTCGGGAAATGAGCAGTTCTTC; CDR3: CSPWSGNEQFF
V: TRBV18; D: -; size: few; J: TRBJ2-2; DNA: TGTGCCAGCTCACAAACGACGAACACCGGGGAGCTGTTTTTT; CDR3: CASSQTTNTGELFF
V: TRBV6-5; D: -; size: -; J: TRBJ2-3; DNA: TGTGCCAGCAGTTACTCTGGCGGGACTACAGATACGCAGTATTTT; CDR3: CASSYSGGTTDTQYF
V: TRBV19; D: -; size: few; J: TRBJ2-5; DNA: TGTGCCAGTAGTATAGGCAGGTCCGGGGGGACCCAGTACTTC; CDR3: CASSIGRSGGTQYF
V: TRBV4-1; D: -; size: few; J: TRBJ1-1; DNA: TGCGCCAGCAGCCAAGACAGGCTGATTAGATCTGAAGCTTTCTTT; CDR3: CASSQDRLIRSEAFF
V: TRBV5-1; D: TRBD1; size: few; J: TRBJ2-7; DNA: TGCGCCAGCAGCTTGGCTCTACAGGGGGTCTACGAGCAGTACTTC; CDR3: CASSLALQGVYEQYF
V: TRBV5-6; D: TRBD2; size: few; J: TRBJ2-1; DNA: TGTGCCAGCAGCTTGTTACCTAGCGGGAGTTATGAGCAGTTCTTC; CDR3: CASSLLPSGSYEQFF
V: TRBV5-4; D: -; size: -; J: TRBJ2-7; DNA: TGTGCCAGCAGCTTGGATGGGGGCCCGGGAGGTTGGGAGCAGTACTTC; CDR3: CASSLDGGPGGWEQYF
V: TRBV7-8; D: TRBD2; size: -; J: TRBJ2-3; DNA: TGTGCCAGCAGCTTAGCGAGGTTTGCGGGAGGGAGCACAGATACGCAGTATTTT; CDR3: CASSLARFAGGSTDTQYF
V: TRBV30; D: -; size: -; J: TRBJ2-7; DNA: TGTGCCTGGAGGACAGCCTACGAGCAGTACTTC; CDR3: CAWRTAYEQYF
V: TRBV7-9; D: -; size: -; J: TRBJ2-5; DNA: TGTGCCAGCAGCTTCTATGGGAAGCGGCCGGCCGGGGAGACCCAGTACTTC; CDR3: CASSFYGKRPAGETQYF
V: TRBV15; D: -; size: -; J: TRBJ1-5; DNA: TGTGCCACCAGCAGAGTCCTATCGCCAGATTCAAACAATCAGCCCCAGCATTTT; CDR3: CATSRVLSPDSNNQPQHF
V: TRBV3-1; D: -; size: few; J: TRBJ2-6; DNA: TGTGCCAGCAGCCAAGATCACTCTGGGGCCAACGTCCTGACTTTC; CDR3: CASSQDHSGANVLTF
V: TRBV28; D: TRBD2; size: -; J: TRBJ2-7; DNA: TGTGCCAGCAGCAGACAAACCCCGGGGGGTACCTACGAGCAGTACTTC; CDR3: CASSRQTPGGTYEQYF
V: TRBV4-1; D: TRBD1; size: few; J: TRBJ1-1; DNA: TGCGCCAGCAGCCAAGATAATTGGGACAGCGAAGCTTTCTTT; CDR3: CASSQDNWDSEAFF
V: TRBV12-3/TRBV12-4; D: TRBD1; size: -; J: TRBJ2-7; DNA: TGTGCCAGCAAGTTGAGGGGGCTTTCGGACGAGCAGTACTTC; CDR3: CASKLRGLSDEQYF
V: TRBV4-3; D: -; size: -; J: TRBJ1-2; DNA: TGCGCCAGCAACCCGGGCTCGGGGGTTAACTATGGCTACACCTTC; CDR3: CASNPGSGVNYGYTF
V: TRBV12-3/TRBV12-4; D: TRBD1; size: -; J: TRBJ2-3; DNA: TGTGCCAGCAGTTTAAGGGACAGGGATCGGGATACGCAGTATTTT; CDR3: CASSLRDRDRDTQYF
V: TRBV6-5; D: TRBD1; size: -; J: TRBJ1-1; DNA: TGTGCCAGCAGTTACGGAGACAGGGGGAACACTGAAGCTTTCTTT; CDR3: CASSYGDRGNTEAFF
V: TRBV20-1; D: -; size: few; J: TRBJ2-7; DNA: TGCAGTGCTCACATTCCGGGACAAGGCGACGAGCAGTACTTC; CDR3: CSAHIPGQGDEQYF
V: TRBV2; D: TRBD1; size: -; J: TRBJ1-2; DNA: TGTGCCAGTAGACAGGGGGCGAATGGCTACACCTTC; CDR3: CASRQGANGYTF
V: TRBV9; D: -; size: -; J: TRBJ2-2; DNA: TGTGCCAGCAGCGTTATCGGGCACAGCGACACCGGGGAGCTGTTTTTT; CDR3: CASSVIGHSDTGELFF
V: TRBV6-5; D: TRBD2; size: -; J: TRBJ2-5; DNA: TGTGCCAGCAGTTACGATGGGACTAGCGGGAGTCCCCGTAAGACCCAGTACTTC; CDR3: CASSYDGTSGSPRKTQYF
V: TRBV5-5; D: TRBD1; size: -; J: TRBJ2-5; DNA: TGTGCCAGCACCCCAACACAGGGGTGGGTTGAGACCCAGTACTTC; CDR3: CASTPTQGWVETQYF
V: TRBV7-2; D: TRBD2; size: -; J: TRBJ2-1; DNA: TGTGCCAGCAGCTTTAGGGCGGGGGACGTGAATGAGCAGTTCTTC; CDR3: CASSFRAGDVNEQFF
V: TRBV29-1; D: -; size: -; J: TRBJ2-2; DNA: TGCAGCGCCTTGGCAGTCAGGAACACCGGGGAGCTGTTTTTT; CDR3: CSALAVRNTGELFF
V: TRBV30; D: -; size: -; J: TRBJ1-2; DNA: TGTGCCTGGAGTAATGGAGCCTATGGCTACACCTTC; CDR3: CAWSNGAYGYTF
V: TRBV20-1; D: -; size: few; J: TRBJ1-1; DNA: TGCAGTGCGGGGAGCCGGGTGAACACTGAAGCTTTCTTT; CDR3: CSAGSRVNTEAFF
V: TRBV9; D: TRBD2; size: -; J: TRBJ2-5; DNA: TGTGCCAGCAGCGTGACTAGCTTAGAGACCCAGTACTTC; CDR3: CASSVTSLETQYF
V: TRBV20-1; D: -; size: -; J: TRBJ2-7; DNA: TGCAGCCGCTACACTCGGACGGTAAGCTCCTACGAGCAGTACTTC; CDR3: CSRYTRTVSSYEQYF
V: TRBV13; D: -; size: few; J: TRBJ1-1; DNA: TGTGCCAGCAGCTTAGGCCCCCCGGGCTACATGAACACTGAAGCTTTCTTT; CDR3: CASSLGPPGYMNTEAFF
V: TRBV30; D: -; size: few; J: TRBJ1-4; DNA: TGTGCCTGGGGGACGGACAGCCACAATGAAAAACTGTTTTTT; CDR3: CAWGTDSHNEKLFF
V: TRBV6-5; D: -; size: few; J: TRBJ2-3; DNA: TGTGCCAGCAGACGTGCTGCTAGCACAGATACGCAGTATTTT; CDR3: CASRRAASTDTQYF